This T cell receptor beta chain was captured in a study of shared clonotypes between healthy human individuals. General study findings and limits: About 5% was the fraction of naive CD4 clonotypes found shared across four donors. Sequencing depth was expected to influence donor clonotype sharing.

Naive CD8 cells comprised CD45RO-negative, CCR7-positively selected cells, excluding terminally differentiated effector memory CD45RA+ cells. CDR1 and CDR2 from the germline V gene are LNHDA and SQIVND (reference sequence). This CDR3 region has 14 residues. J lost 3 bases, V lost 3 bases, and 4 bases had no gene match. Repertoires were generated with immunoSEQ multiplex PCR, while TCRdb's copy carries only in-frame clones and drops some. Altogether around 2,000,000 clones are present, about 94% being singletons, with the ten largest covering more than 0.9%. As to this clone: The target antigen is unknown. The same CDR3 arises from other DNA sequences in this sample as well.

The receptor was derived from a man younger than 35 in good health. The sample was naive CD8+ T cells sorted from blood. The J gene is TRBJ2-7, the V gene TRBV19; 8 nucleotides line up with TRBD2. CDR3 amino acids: CASSMAGGDYEQYF. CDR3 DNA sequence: TGTGCCAGTAGTATGGCCGGGGGGGACTACGAGCAGTACTTC.